These 9 T cell receptor beta chains came from one sample sequenced in a study of CD8+CD57+ T cells in acquired aplastic anemia. TCR beta VDJ combinations and CDR3 sequences were profiled from genomic DNA. In TCRdb, the reads were re-called with MiXCR into one record per CDR3 protein. The sample shows about 180,000 distinct CDR3 sequences, about 47% of them seen only once. Sequenced sample: sorted CD4+, CD8+, or CD8+CD57+ T cells (not recorded which) from PBMCs. Every receptor here comes from a human donor in good health.

This clonotype was counted many times. This rearrangement joins TRBV20-1 to TRBJ2-1, with 9 bases identical to TRBD1. The CDR3 length is 14 residues. After removal of 5 bases from V and 7 bases from J, the junction contained 9 bases not matched to a gene. Germline loops: CDR1 DFQATT, CDR2 SNEGSKA (reference sequence). CDR3 nucleotide sequence: TGCAGTGCTTTCGACAGGGGGTATGGTAATGAGCAGTTCTTC. Its translation is CSAFDRGYGNEQFF.

In its sample, this clonotype was seen once. The CDR3 carries no conserved terminal phenylalanine or tryptophan, so it likely arises from a read error. The CDR3 DNA is TGTGCCAGCAACAGGGACATGGTTAATTCACCCCTCCACCTT. Translated: CASNRDMVNSPLHL. The rearrangement uses TRBV7-8 and TRBJ1-6, with TRBD1 as a possible D gene (6 bases). The length of the CDR3 is 14 residues. The germline V and J ends were trimmed by 7 bases and 6 bases, with 13 bases remaining between them. The germline V gene has CDR1 SGHVS and CDR2 FQNEAQ.

Turning to this clonotype: The CDR3 carries no conserved terminal phenylalanine or tryptophan, so it likely arises from a read error. The rearrangement uses TRBV5-6 and TRBJ2-7; D gene ambiguous. CDR3 length: 14 residues. CDR1 is SGHDT, CDR2 YYEEEE, per germline. The V end was cut by 6 bases, the J end by 6 bases, with 19 bases between. The CDR3 region has the DNA TGTGCCAGCAAGTCCCAGCTTTCAGATAGCGAGCAGTACCTC. Protein product: CASKSQLSDSEQYL.

This clonotype was seen only a few times. Being one base from a much bigger clone, this may be a read error. This sequence joins TRBV2 and TRBJ1-1; D might be TRBD1 (6 bases). The germline gives CDR1 SNHLY, CDR2 FYNNEI. Trimming left V 8 bases short and J 3 bases short, with 19 bases between. CDR3 size: 15 residues. In DNA, the CDR3 is TGTGCCAGCGGGGGGGGGCGGGGGGTGGACACTGAAGCTTTCTTT. Translating gives CASGGGRGVDTEAFF.

This rearrangement joins TRBV7-6 to TRBJ2-3, with a possible D match to TRBD2 (5 bases). The V and J ends lost 4 bases and 0 bases respectively, with 14 bases between them. Germline CDR1 and CDR2: SGHVS and FNYEAQ. The CDR3 consists of 16 residues. CDR3 bases: TGTGCCAGCAGCTGGCGGACTGGAACTAGCACAGATACGCAGTATTTT. Translating it yields CASSWRTGTSTDTQYF.

This rearrangement joins TRBV10-3 to TRBJ1-6; 9 bases match TRBD1. The trim removed 6 bases at V and 7 bases at J, leaving 4 bases unmatched. The length of the CDR3 is 14 residues. Germline V gives CDR1 ENHRY, CDR2 SYGVKD. Here the CDR3 DNA reads TGTGCCATCAGCCGGGACAGGGTGAATTCACCCCTCCACTTT. This translates into CAISRDRVNSPLHF.

This clonotype was recorded many times. The chain joins TRBV6-1 to TRBJ1-1; a possible D gene is TRBD1 (5 bases). This CDR3 contains 14 residues. Germline CDR1 is MNHNS and CDR2 is SASEGT. The V end was cut by 3 bases, the J end by 6 bases, with 14 bases between. This chain's CDR3 is CASSERQLLPEAFF. CDR3 in DNA: TGTGCCAGCAGTGAGAGACAGCTTCTTCCTGAAGCTTTCTTT.

In its sample, this clonotype was seen many times. The chain joins TRBV20-1 to TRBJ2-2; 12 positions match TRBD1. The V gene end was trimmed by 6 bases and the J gene end by 10 bases; junction bases not matched to a gene: 9. Looked up from germline, CDR1 is DFQATT and CDR2 is SNEGSKA (reference sequence). The CDR3 loop spans 14 amino acids. This chain's CDR3 is CSAPGQGAGEELFF. In DNA, the CDR3 is TGCAGTGCCCCGGGACAGGGGGCTGGGGAGGAGCTGTTTTTT.

The chain has TRBV5-4 and TRBJ2-2; 8 bases are shared with TRBD1. V gave up 2 bases and J gave up 4 bases; unmatched junction bases: 1. In germline, CDR1 is SGHNT, CDR2 YYREEE (reference sequence). The CDR3 length is 14 residues. CDR3 region: CASSLDRGTGELFF. The CDR3, as DNA: TGTGCCAGCAGCTTAGACAGGGGCACCGGGGAGCTGTTTTTT.